The 8 T cell receptor beta chains in this list originate from one sample, sequenced in a study of T cells in Graves' hyperthyroidism and ophthalmopathy. Amplification yielded TCR beta CDR3 regions, with RNA transcripts as the source. HTBI primers were used for first-round RT-PCR of the TCR CDR3. TCRdb re-analysed the multiplex PCR reads in MiXCR, keeping a single row per CDR3 protein. The repertoire includes about 290,000 distinct CDR3 sequences, roughly 13% of them detected once, and 7.9% sits in the top ten. Sequenced: blood. These receptors were obtained from a woman between 40 and 50 years old with Graves' hyperthyroidism.

The chain employs TRBV12-3 or TRBV12-4 and TRBJ1-4; 8 bases agree with TRBD1. This CDR3 has 16 residues. V lost 6 bases, J lost 2 bases, and 8 bases stayed unmatched. The CDR3 loop reads CASSRDRGQTNEKLFF. The CDR3 region has the DNA TGTGCCAGCAGCCGCGACAGGGGTCAGACTAATGAAAAACTGTTTTTT.

V gene TRBV10-3 combines with J gene TRBJ2-3; either TRBD1 or TRBD2 may supply D (6 bases each). Germline assignment: CDR1 ENHRY and CDR2 SYGVKD. The CDR3 covers 14 residues. Trimming took off 10 bases at V and 3 bases at J, with 17 bases between the two ends. CDR3: CATRGWGETDTQYF. The CDR3 DNA sequence: TGTGCCACCAGGGGTTGGGGGGAGACAGATACGCAGTATTTT.

This clonotype was detected only a few times. The chain links TRBV11-2 to TRBJ2-1; D may be TRBD2 (5 bases). Trimming pared 5 bases from V and 8 bases from J, leaving 19 bases between. This CDR3 spans 15 amino acids. CDR1 and CDR2 (germline): SGHAT, FQNNGV. The chain's CDR3 is CASSLNEGNFYEQFF. CDR3 in DNA: TGTGCCAGCAGCCTCAATGAGGGAAACTTCTATGAGCAGTTCTTC.

In its sample, this clonotype was seen many times. The chain employs TRBV2 and TRBJ2-7; 7 nucleotides match TRBD2. This CDR3 spans 13 amino acids. After removal of 2 bases from V and 5 bases from J, the junction contained 3 bases not matched to a gene. From germline, CDR1 is SNHLY and CDR2 FYNNEI. The DNA for the CDR3 is TGTGCCAGCAGTGAAACGGGAGGACACGAGCAGTACTTC. Translating gives CASSETGGHEQYF. The full variable domain, its missing parts supplied by reference TRBV2 and TRBJ2-7, is EPEVTQTPSHQVTQMGQEVILRCVPISNHLYFYWYRQILGQKVEFLVSFYNNEISEKSEIFDDQFSVERPDGSNFTLKIRSTKLEDSAMYFCASSETGGHEQYFGPGTRLTVT.

This clonotype was seen a few times. The chain recombines TRBV25-1 with TRBJ2-1; D perhaps matches TRBD2 (6 bases). V was trimmed by 6 bases and J by 13 bases, leaving 16 bases between them. The CDR3 loop spans 12 amino acids. Germline V gives CDR1 MGHDK, CDR2 SYGVNS. This CDR3 reads CASSGDGGDQFF. The CDR3 region has the DNA TGTGCCAGCAGCGGGGACGGAGGGGATCAGTTCTTC. Supplemented by reference TRBV25-1 and TRBJ2-1, the full variable domain reads EADIYQTPRYLVIGTGKKITLECSQTMGHDKMYWYQQDPGMELHLIHYSYGVNSTEKGDLSSESTVSRIRTEHFPLTLESARPSHTSQYLCASSGDGGDQFFGPGTRLTVL.

The rearrangement links TRBV14 to TRBJ2-7, with D possibly TRBD1 on 5 matching bases. The V end was cut by 0 bases, the J end by 3 bases, with 12 bases between. The CDR3 extends over 15 amino acids. Germline CDR1 reads SGHDN; CDR2 reads FVKESK. Here the CDR3 DNA reads TGTGCCAGCAGCCAAGAAGCAGGGAACTACTACGAGCAGTACTTC. Its translation is CASSQEAGNYYEQYF.

On this clonotype itself: A read error may be the cause here, since a much bigger clone is one base away. This chain joins TRBV6-2 or TRBV6-3 and TRBJ1-5; unclear D gene. Germline V lookup: CDR1 MNHEY, CDR2 SVGEGT. This CDR3 is built from 12 residues. Between the trimmed V and J ends, which lost 2 bases and 10 bases, there was a span of 9 bases. This CDR3 is CASSYQRDPQHF. DNA for the CDR3: TGTGCCAGCAGTTACCAACGAGATCCCCAGCATTTT.

This clonotype was recorded at least ten times. This sequence joins TRBV6-1 and TRBJ1-1; no definite D call. V dropped 5 bases and J dropped 1 base, with 11 bases sitting between them. This CDR3 spans 14 amino acids. The germline V gene has CDR1 MNHNS and CDR2 SASEGT. CDR3 in amino acids: CASSSFLANTEAFF. CDR3 DNA: TGTGCCAGCAGTTCCTTTTTAGCGAACACTGAAGCTTTCTTT.